Below are 28 T cell receptor beta chains sequenced from a single sample in a study of blood T cell repertoires in COVID-19. Here immunoSEQ multiplex PCR was the method, and the copy in TCRdb shows in-frame clones only, minus some. Of roughly 200,000 clones in the sample, roughly 90% were seen once. Sequences were obtained from peripheral blood. All receptors derive from a man aged 18 to 30 with active or convalescent COVID-19.

The V gene is TRBV27, the J gene TRBJ1-1; D gene unclear. The CDR3 runs 15 residues. Germline CDR1 reads MNHEY; CDR2 reads SMNVEV (reference sequence). Trimming removed 2 bases at V and 4 bases at J, with 14 bases between. The CDR3 bases are TGTGCCAGCAGTTTAGGATGGGGAGATGGCACTGAAGCTTTCTTT. It codes for CASSLGWGDGTEAFF.

J is TRBJ2-1 and V is TRBV5-4, with D uncertain. Germline CDR1 and CDR2: SGHNT and YYREEE (reference sequence). This CDR3 has 16 residues. The ends were cut back, 0 bases at V and 0 bases at J, with 10 bases in the middle. The CDR3 DNA is TGTGCCAGCAGCTTGGATCCCGAGAGCTCCTACAATGAGCAGTTCTTC. Its translation is CASSLDPESSYNEQFF.

Turning to this clone: Other DNA sequences in this specimen translate into the identical CDR3. The chain joins TRBV27 to TRBJ1-6, with D perhaps TRBD1 (5 bases). CDR1 and CDR2 from the germline V gene are MNHEY and SMNVEV (reference sequence). Trimming stripped 5 bases from V and 7 bases from J, with 21 bases between. This CDR3 has 17 amino acids. CDR3 nucleotide sequence: TGTGCCAGCAGTGGGCAGGGCGCAAGAAGTGGCAATTCACCCCTCCACTTT. It yields the protein CASSGQGARSGNSPLHF.

The genes are TRBV5-4 and TRBJ2-1, with a weak D call TRBD1 (5 bases). Per germline, CDR1 SGHNT and CDR2 YYREEE (reference sequence). This CDR3 is built from 15 residues. V gave up 2 bases and J gave up 5 bases, with 14 bases separating them. The CDR3 DNA reads as TGTGCCAGCAGCTTCACCTCCGACAGAGACAATGAGCAGTTCTTC. Translation: CASSFTSDRDNEQFF.

This clone was detected only a few times. The chain links TRBV11-2 to TRBJ2-1, with 7 nucleotides matching TRBD2. V shed 7 bases, J shed 5 bases, and the junction held 8 bases outside the gene matches. Germline values: CDR1 SGHAT, CDR2 FQNNGV. The CDR3 has 14 residues. DNA of the CDR3: TGTGCCAGCACCCCCGGGACTATGAACAATGAGCAGTTCTTC. Translated, it gives CASTPGTMNNEQFF.

About this clone: The same CDR3 also results from other DNA sequences found in this sample. CDR3 sequence (DNA): TGTGCCAGCAGCTTAGCCGGGAGCTCCTACGAGCAGTACTTC. Its translation is CASSLAGSSYEQYF. The chain links TRBV7-9 to TRBJ2-7, with D maybe TRBD2 (6 bases). Germline V gene lookup returns CDR1 SEHNR and CDR2 FQNEAQ (reference sequence). This CDR3 has 14 residues. Between the trimmed V and J ends, which lost 0 bases and 0 bases, there was a span of 6 bases.

V usage is TRBV9 and J usage is TRBJ1-3; tentatively, D is TRBD1 (5 bases). The length of the CDR3 is 19 residues. Germline CDR1 and CDR2: SGDLS and YYNGEE. V lost 0 bases and J 0 bases, leaving 19 bases between the germline ends. CDR3 nucleotides: TGTGCCAGCAGCGTAGGAATAGGTGGGGGGACGAGCTCTGGAAACACCATATATTTT. Its protein product is CASSVGIGGGTSSGNTIYF.

This rearrangement joins TRBV4-2 to TRBJ2-1, with D maybe TRBD2 (5 bases). Germline values: CDR1 LGHNA, CDR2 YNFKEQ. The CDR3 length is 14 residues. Trimming cost V 2 bases and J 7 bases, with 12 bases left between them. CDR3: CASSQPLGLNEQFF. CDR3 DNA: TGTGCCAGCAGCCAACCACTAGGGTTGAATGAGCAGTTCTTC.

This clone was counted a few times. The V call is TRBV7-9, the J call TRBJ1-4; possibly TRBD1 for D (6 bases). The CDR3 has 14 amino acids. V dropped 4 bases and J dropped 4 bases, with 10 bases sitting between them. Germline CDR1 reads SEHNR; CDR2 reads FQNEAQ (reference sequence). The DNA of the CDR3 is TGTGCCAGCAGCTCAGGACAGATTAATGAAAAACTGTTTTTT. Translated, it gives CASSSGQINEKLFF.

The chain recombines TRBV5-5 with TRBJ2-3; tentative D call: TRBD2 (6 bases). This CDR3 has 15 residues. Trimming took off 0 bases at V and 0 bases at J, with 8 bases between the two ends. Germline lookup yields CDR1 SGHKS and CDR2 YYEKEE (reference sequence). The DNA of the CDR3 is TGTGCCAGCAGCTTGGCGGGACTTAGCACAGATACGCAGTATTTT. Protein product: CASSLAGLSTDTQYF.

The V and J genes are TRBV28 and TRBJ2-5, with a possible D match to TRBD2 (6 bases). The CDR3 totals 15 residues. The V end was cut by 4 bases, the J end by 2 bases, with 14 bases between. The germline CDR1 and CDR2 sequences are MDHEN and SYDVKM. The DNA for the CDR3 is TGTGCCAGCAGTTCCCCTCTGAGCGGGCAAGAGACCCAGTACTTC. It translates to CASSSPLSGQETQYF.

The V and J genes are TRBV29-1 and TRBJ1-1, with 9 bases matching TRBD1. Germline CDR1 SQVTM, CDR2 ANQGSEA. The CDR3 spans 13 residues. The V gene end was trimmed by 5 bases and the J gene end by 5 bases; junction bases not matched to a gene: 6. In DNA, the CDR3 is TGCAGCGTTCCGGACAGGGGTCGGACTGAAGCTTTCTTT. Encoded protein: CSVPDRGRTEAFF.

Here the CDR3 reads CASSSKAGGEYNEQFF. The CDR3 DNA reads TGCGCCAGCAGCTCCAAAGCGGGAGGAGAGTACAATGAGCAGTTCTTC. The chain uses TRBV5-1 and TRBJ2-1; 9 bases match TRBD2. This CDR3 comprises 16 residues. Germline loops: CDR1 SGHRS, CDR2 YFSETQ. The J segment lost 4 bases and the V segment lost 3 bases, leaving 8 bases of the junction unmatched.

This clone appeared a few times. The J gene is TRBJ1-1, the V gene TRBV28; D may be TRBD1 (5 bases). CDR3 length: 13 residues. CDR1 and CDR2 from the germline V gene are MDHEN and SYDVKM. CDR3 sequence (DNA): TGTTCGGTAGTTGGGGGGGTTGACACTGAAGCTTTCTTT. Translation: CSVVGGVDTEAFF.

The V call is TRBV2, the J call TRBJ1-6; D not certain. The CDR3 has 14 amino acids. Germline V gene lookup returns CDR1 SNHLY and CDR2 FYNNEI. V lost 3 bases to trimming and J lost 5 bases, with 8 bases between them. The CDR3 protein is CASSEQSNNSPLHF. In nucleotides, the CDR3 is TGTGCCAGCAGTGAGCAGTCAAATAATTCACCCCTCCACTTT.

The V call is TRBV3-1 (or the pseudogene TRBV3-2), the J call TRBJ2-5; unclear D gene. This CDR3 region has 15 residues. V was shortened by 0 bases and J by 4 bases, with 12 bases between the two germline ends. Per the germline V gene, CDR1 is LGHDT and CDR2 is YNNKEL (reference sequence). CDR3 bases: TGTGCCAGCAGCCAAGATCCCCTAGGTGGAGAGACCCAGTACTTC. Translating gives CASSQDPLGGETQYF.

The chain has TRBV7-9 and TRBJ1-2, with D possibly matching TRBD1 (6 bases). The CDR3 is 14 residues long. The germline V gene encodes CDR1 SEHNR and CDR2 FQNEAQ (reference sequence). Trimming removed 4 bases at V and 8 bases at J, with 17 bases between. DNA for the CDR3: TGTGCCAGCAGCTCCCTAAACAGGGCTGTGGGCTACACCTTC. It translates to CASSSLNRAVGYTF.

The V and J genes are TRBV27 and TRBJ1-5; the match to TRBD1 covers 9 bases. Trimming removed 10 bases from V and 6 bases from J; junction bases left unmatched: 7. The CDR3 totals 13 residues. The V gene's germline CDR1 is MNHEY and CDR2 SMNVEV (reference sequence). DNA of the CDR3: TGTGCCACCAAAGGACAGGGGAGTCAGCCCCAGCATTTT. Translating gives CATKGQGSQPQHF.

The rearrangement joins TRBV5-1 to TRBJ1-1, with a tentative D call TRBD1 (6 bases). CDR1 and CDR2 (germline): SGHRS, YFSETQ. CDR3 length: 15 amino acids. The germline V and J ends were trimmed by 1 base and 7 bases, with 17 bases remaining between them. CDR3 region: CASSLLGAGDGEAFF. In nucleotides, the CDR3 is TGCGCCAGCAGCTTGTTAGGGGCAGGGGACGGTGAAGCTTTCTTT.

V and J are TRBV7-2 and TRBJ1-2; tentatively, D is TRBD1 (6 bases). The CDR3 length is 13 residues. Germline assignment: CDR1 SGHTA and CDR2 FQGNSA. Trimming removed 5 bases from V and 5 bases from J, with 12 bases in between. CDR3 region: CASSPTGSYGYTF. DNA for the CDR3: TGTGCCAGCAGCCCGACAGGTTCTTATGGCTACACCTTC.

The chain employs TRBV7-3 and TRBJ2-5, with D tentatively TRBD2 (7 bases). Trimming took off 5 bases at V and 1 base at J, with 14 bases between the two ends. CDR1 and CDR2 from the germline V gene are SGHTA and FQGTGA. This CDR3 region has 15 residues. The CDR3 here is CASSPRGGAQETQYF. Written as DNA, the CDR3 is TGTGCCAGCAGCCCAAGAGGGGGGGCCCAAGAGACCCAGTACTTC.

The J gene is TRBJ1-1, the V gene TRBV2; maybe TRBD1 (5 bases). Germline V CDR1 and CDR2: SNHLY, FYNNEI. There are 12 residues in the CDR3. V was shortened by 7 bases and J by 7 bases, with 13 bases between the two germline ends. The CDR3 sequence: CASTITDIEAFF. In DNA, the CDR3 is TGTGCCAGCACAATAACGGACATTGAAGCTTTCTTT.

The rearrangement uses TRBV10-3 and TRBJ2-3, with 8 bases matching TRBD2. The CDR3 consists of 13 residues. V shed 11 bases and J 4 bases; nucleotides not matched to a gene: 8. The germline CDR1 and CDR2 sequences are ENHRY and SYGVKD. The DNA of the CDR3 is TGTGCCTCGGGGCGGGGGGAGGCAGATACGCAGTATTTT. Translating gives CASGRGEADTQYF.

The CDR3 DNA reads as TGTGCCAGCAGCGATCGGACTAGCTCAGAATACAATGAGCAGTTCTTC. It encodes CASSDRTSSEYNEQFF. The genes are TRBV5-4 and TRBJ2-1; the match to TRBD2 covers 8 bases. This CDR3 is built from 16 residues. Germline V gene data show CDR1 as SGHNT and CDR2 as YYREEE (reference sequence). The V gene end was trimmed by 4 bases and the J gene end by 4 bases; junction bases not matched to a gene: 10.

V usage is TRBV9 and J usage is TRBJ2-7, with TRBD2 matching over 8 bases. Per the germline V gene, CDR1 is SGDLS and CDR2 is YYNGEE. The trim removed 6 bases at V and 3 bases at J, leaving 11 bases unmatched. The CDR3 runs 15 residues. The chain's CDR3 is CASITGGAGDYEQYF. As DNA, the CDR3 is TGTGCCAGCATCACGGGGGGAGCGGGGGACTACGAGCAGTACTTC.

In the case of this clone: Compared with germline, one end of the junction differs, possibly owing to a read error. The rearrangement links TRBV7-7 to TRBJ2-1; TRBD2 agrees at 9 bases. The length of the CDR3 is 15 residues. The germline V gene has CDR1 SSHAT and CDR2 FNYEAQ (reference sequence). The CDR3 nucleotides are TGTGCTAGCAGTACCACTAGCGGGCCCATTCATGAGCAGTTCTTC. Translating gives CASSTTSGPIHEQFF.

This rearrangement joins TRBV21-1 to TRBJ2-7; the table's TRBD1 call for D was not verified on the DNA. TRBV21-1 is a listed pseudogene. This CDR3 comprises 13 residues. The CDR3 reads CASSSDSSYEQYF. DNA of the CDR3: TGTGCCAGCAGCAGCGACAGTTCCTACGAGCAGTACTTC.

The chain recombines TRBV7-2 with TRBJ1-5; D perhaps matches TRBD1 (5 bases). The CDR3 runs 14 residues. V was trimmed by 3 bases and J by 5 bases, leaving 11 bases between them. Germline values: CDR1 SGHTA, CDR2 FQGNSA. This CDR3 is CASSFQGGYQPQHF. CDR3 nucleotide sequence: TGTGCCAGCAGCTTCCAGGGAGGGTATCAGCCCCAGCATTTT.